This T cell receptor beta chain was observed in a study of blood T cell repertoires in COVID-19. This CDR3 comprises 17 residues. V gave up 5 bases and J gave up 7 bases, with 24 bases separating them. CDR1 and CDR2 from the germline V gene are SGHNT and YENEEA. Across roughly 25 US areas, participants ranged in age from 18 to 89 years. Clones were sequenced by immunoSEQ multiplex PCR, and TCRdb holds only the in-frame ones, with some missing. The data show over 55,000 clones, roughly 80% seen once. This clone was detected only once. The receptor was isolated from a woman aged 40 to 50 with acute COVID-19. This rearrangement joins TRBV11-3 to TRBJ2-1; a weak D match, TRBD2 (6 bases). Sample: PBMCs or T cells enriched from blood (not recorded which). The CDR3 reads CASSPPPLALTYNEQFF. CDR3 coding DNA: TGTGCCAGCAGCCCCCCCCCTCTAGCGCTCACTTATAATGAGCAGTTCTTC.